The clone carrying this T cell receptor beta chain is classed as medium-sized. The antigen is undetermined. The data stem from a study of STAT3 mutations in large granular lymphocyte leukemia. The protocol was immunoSEQ multiplex PCR, while the TCRdb copy is restricted to in-frame clones and leaves out a portion. There are 15,000 to 20,000 clones in the sample; around four fifths occur only once, and roughly 8.6% lies in the top ten. The ends were cut back, 4 bases at V and 2 bases at J, with 4 bases in the middle. This CDR3 contains 12 residues. Looked up from germline, CDR1 is MRHNA and CDR2 is SNTAGT. Whole-study findings and limits: In several patients, dominant TCR clone burden exceeded STAT3 mutant burden, suggesting STAT3 mutation arose secondarily. At least one immunodominant TCR beta clonotype appeared in every T-cell large granular lymphocyte leukemia patient.

The specimen was peripheral blood mononuclear cells. V and J are TRBV6-4 and TRBJ2-3; D unresolved. This clonotype originated in a man between 45 and 60 years old with T-cell large granular lymphocyte leukemia. Some clones in this sample may be carry-over from other donors' samples. In nucleotides, the CDR3 is TGTGCCAGCAGTGTGAACACAGATACGCAGTATTTT. Its protein product is CASSVNTDTQYF.